The text below deals with one T cell receptor (beta chain). The target antigen is unknown. Before sequencing, viral peptide pools were used by the ViraFEST assay to expand antigen-specific CD4+ T cells. When around ten days of culture had elapsed, CD4+ T cells were isolated. Vaccine recipients had no previous SARS-CoV-2 infection; their nucleocapsid antibodies were negative. Wells containing approximately 2 million PBMC each were cultured with approximately 10 IU/ml IL-2 and about 10 ug/ml peptides. Using immunoSEQ multiplex PCR, the repertoire was profiled, and TCRdb retains in-frame clones only, with some absent. The table records about 21,000 clones, over 60% of them present only once. The source of the sample is a study of vaccination effects on CD4 cells after COVID-19. V was cut by 5 bases and J by 10 bases, with 23 bases left in between. This CDR3 region has 16 residues. Germline V gene sequence: CDR1 SEHNR, CDR2 FQNEAQ (reference sequence).

The study's findings and limits: Only a single clone (1 of 255 vaccine-induced clones in healthy vaccinees) cross-reacted with common cold coronaviruses.

The TCR was taken from a human donor who received a COVID-19 vaccine. The V and J genes are TRBV7-9 and TRBJ1-4, with a possible D match to TRBD1 (5 bases). The specimen comprised CD4+ T cells from PBMCs cultured with HCoV-NL63 spike peptides, sampled before COVID-19 vaccination. CDR3 in amino acids: CASSLTQTARGGKLFF. In DNA form, the CDR3 reads TGTGCCAGCAGCCTCACCCAGACAGCCCGTGGGGGAAAACTGTTTTTT.